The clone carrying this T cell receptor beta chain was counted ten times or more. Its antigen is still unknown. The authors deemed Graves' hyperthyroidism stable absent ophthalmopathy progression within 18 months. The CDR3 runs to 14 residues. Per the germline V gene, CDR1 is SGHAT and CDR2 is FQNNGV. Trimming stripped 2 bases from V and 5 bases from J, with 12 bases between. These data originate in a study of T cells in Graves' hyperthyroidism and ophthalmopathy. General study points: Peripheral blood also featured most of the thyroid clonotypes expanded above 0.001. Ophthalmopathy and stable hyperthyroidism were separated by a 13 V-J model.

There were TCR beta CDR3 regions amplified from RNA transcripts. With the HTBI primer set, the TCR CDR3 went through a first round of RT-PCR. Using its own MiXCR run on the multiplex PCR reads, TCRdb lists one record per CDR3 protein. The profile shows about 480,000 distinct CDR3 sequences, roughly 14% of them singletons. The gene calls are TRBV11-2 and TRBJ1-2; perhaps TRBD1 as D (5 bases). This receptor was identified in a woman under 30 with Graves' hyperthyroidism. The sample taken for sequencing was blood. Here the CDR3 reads CASSLFQAGYGYTF. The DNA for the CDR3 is TGTGCCAGCAGCTTATTCCAAGCAGGGTATGGCTACACCTTC.